This T cell receptor (beta chain) was sequenced during a study of cytomegalovirus exposure and HLA in healthy donors. The overall study: HLA-typed donors contributed some 83 million unique TCRs, which were held in an early data release.

Points on this clone: Its antigen is undetermined.

This CDR3 contains 16 residues. Germline V CDR1 and CDR2: SGHRS, YFSETQ. Germline trimming cut 2 bases from V and 0 bases from J; bases unmatched to any gene: 5. Whole-study findings and limits: The authors later linked a missense DCLRE1C variant to TCR beta V- and J-gene trimming.

PCR used 60 Vbeta primers and 13 Jbeta primers. TCRdb keeps only in-frame clones here, not all; method: immunoSEQ multiplex PCR. The sample lists some 170,000 clones, about four fifths occurring once. The chain uses TRBV5-1 and TRBJ2-7; TRBD2 matches 10 bases. Sequencing used PBMCs. The receptor was derived from a man aged 45-65 years in good health and CMV-seropositive. The chain's CDR3 is CASSLTSGISSYEQYF. DNA of the CDR3: TGCGCCAGCAGCTTAACTAGCGGGATCTCCTCCTACGAGCAGTACTTC.